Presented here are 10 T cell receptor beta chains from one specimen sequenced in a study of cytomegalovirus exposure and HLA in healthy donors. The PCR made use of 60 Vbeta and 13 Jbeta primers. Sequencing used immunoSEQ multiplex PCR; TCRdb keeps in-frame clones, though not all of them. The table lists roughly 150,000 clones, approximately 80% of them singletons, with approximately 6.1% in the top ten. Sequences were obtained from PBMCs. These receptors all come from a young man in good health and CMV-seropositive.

CDR3 DNA: TGTGCCAGCAGCCCCCCCGGGGGGGAGGAGCGCGGGGCCCAGTACTTC. Translating gives CASSPPGGEERGAQYF. This chain uses TRBV5-4 with TRBJ2-5, with 8 bases aligning to TRBD2. This CDR3 has 16 residues. V lost 4 bases to trimming and J lost 9 bases; unmatched junction nucleotides: 17. Germline V gene data show CDR1 as SGHNT and CDR2 as YYREEE (reference sequence).

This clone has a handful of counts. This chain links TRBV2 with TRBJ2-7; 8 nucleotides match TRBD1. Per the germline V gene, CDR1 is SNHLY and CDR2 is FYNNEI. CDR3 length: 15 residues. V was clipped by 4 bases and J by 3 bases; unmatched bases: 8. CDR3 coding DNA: TGTGCCAGCAGTGCGACAGGGGACAGTAGCTACGAGCAGTACTTC. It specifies CASSATGDSSYEQYF. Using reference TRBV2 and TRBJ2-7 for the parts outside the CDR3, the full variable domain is EPEVTQTPSHQVTQMGQEVILRCVPISNHLYFYWYRQILGQKVEFLVSFYNNEISEKSEIFDDQFSVERPDGSNFTLKIRSTKLEDSAMYFCASSATGDSSYEQYFGPGTRLTVT.

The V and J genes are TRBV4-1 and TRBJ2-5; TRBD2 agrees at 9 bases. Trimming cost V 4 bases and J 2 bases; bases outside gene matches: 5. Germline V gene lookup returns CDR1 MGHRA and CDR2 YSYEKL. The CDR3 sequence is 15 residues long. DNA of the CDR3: TGCGCCAGCAGCCCGCGCGGGGGGGGGCAAGAGACCCAGTACTTC. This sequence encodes CASSPRGGGQETQYF.

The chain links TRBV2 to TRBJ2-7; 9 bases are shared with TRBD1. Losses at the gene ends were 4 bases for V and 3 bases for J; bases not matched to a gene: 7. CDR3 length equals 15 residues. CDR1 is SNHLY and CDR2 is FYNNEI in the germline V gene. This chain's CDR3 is CASSVPGQGNYEQYF. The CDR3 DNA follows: TGTGCCAGCAGTGTGCCGGGACAGGGCAACTACGAGCAGTACTTC.

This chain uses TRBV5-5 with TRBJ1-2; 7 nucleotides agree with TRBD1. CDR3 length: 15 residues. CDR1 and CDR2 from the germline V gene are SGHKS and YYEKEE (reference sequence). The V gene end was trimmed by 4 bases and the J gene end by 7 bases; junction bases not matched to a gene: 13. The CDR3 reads CASSPVGDREFGYTF. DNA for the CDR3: TGTGCCAGCAGCCCCGTGGGCGACAGGGAATTTGGCTACACCTTC.

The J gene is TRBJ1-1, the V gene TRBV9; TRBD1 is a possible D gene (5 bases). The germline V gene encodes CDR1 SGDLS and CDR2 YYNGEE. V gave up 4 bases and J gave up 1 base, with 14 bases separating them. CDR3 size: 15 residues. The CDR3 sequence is CASSLLRGGNTEAFF. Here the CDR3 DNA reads TGTGCCAGCAGCTTATTAAGGGGTGGGAACACTGAAGCTTTCTTT.

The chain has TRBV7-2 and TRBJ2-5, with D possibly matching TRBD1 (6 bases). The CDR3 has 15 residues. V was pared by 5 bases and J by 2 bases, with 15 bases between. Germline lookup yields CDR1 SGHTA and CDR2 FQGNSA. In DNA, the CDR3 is TGTGCCAGCAGCCCCCGGGACACTAATCAAGAGACCCAGTACTTC. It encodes CASSPRDTNQETQYF. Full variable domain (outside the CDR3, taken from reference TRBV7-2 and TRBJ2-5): GAGVSQSPSNKVTEKGKDVELRCDPISGHTALYWYRQSLGQGLEFLIYFQGNSAPDKSGLPSDRFSAERTGGSVSTLTIQRTQQEDSAVYLCASSPRDTNQETQYFGPGTRLLVL.

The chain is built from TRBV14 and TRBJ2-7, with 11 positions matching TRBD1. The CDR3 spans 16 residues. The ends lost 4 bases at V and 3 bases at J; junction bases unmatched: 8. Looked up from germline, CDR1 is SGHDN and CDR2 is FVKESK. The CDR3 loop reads CASSLTPGQGDYEQYF. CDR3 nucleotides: TGTGCCAGCAGCCTGACCCCGGGACAGGGGGACTACGAGCAGTACTTC.

CDR3 region: CASGLARGLGANVLTF. The CDR3 DNA reads as TGTGCTAGTGGTTTGGCCAGGGGGCTAGGGGCCAACGTCCTGACTTTC. The V call is TRBV12-5, the J call TRBJ2-6; TRBD1 matches at 8 bases. Looked up from germline, CDR1 is LGHNT and CDR2 is FRNRAP. CDR3 length equals 16 residues. The V gene end was trimmed by 1 base and the J gene end by 4 bases; junction bases not matched to a gene: 3.

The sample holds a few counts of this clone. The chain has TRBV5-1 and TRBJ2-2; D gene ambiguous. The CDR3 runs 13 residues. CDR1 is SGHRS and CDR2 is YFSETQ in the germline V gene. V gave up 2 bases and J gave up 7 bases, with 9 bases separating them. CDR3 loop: CASSFTTNGELFF. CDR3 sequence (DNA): TGCGCCAGCAGCTTTACAACCAACGGGGAGCTGTTTTTT.